A few counts support the clone carrying this T cell receptor (beta chain). Its antigen is still unknown. Since all of the isolated RNA was reverse transcribed, expressed TCRB transcripts were what got sequenced. Sequenced by immunoSEQ multiplex PCR; TCRdb stores in-frame clones only, minus some. The sample yields 140,000 to 150,000 clones, under 60% seen once. This sample is part of a study of beta chain features in type 1 diabetes. Findings and caveats of the study: Patients' naive, central memory and regulatory TCRB repertoires appeared more alike than those of healthy donors. There was a moderate but significant shortening of TCRB CDR3s in all four CD4+ subsets of Type 1 diabetes patients.

The CDR3 totals 17 residues. Trimming took off 4 bases at V and 2 bases at J, with 15 bases between the two ends. Germline-derived CDR1 and CDR2 are MDHEN and SYDVKM. The chain employs TRBV28 and TRBJ2-6; possibly TRBD1 for D (6 bases). The sequenced material came from Tregs from blood. This clonotype originated in a man aged 18 to 30 in good health. CDR3 DNA: TGTGCCAGCAGTTCGTCCGGAACAGGGACTGGGGCCAACGTCCTGACTTTC. Protein product: CASSSSGTGTGANVLTF.